The rows below give T cell receptor beta chains drawn from one sample of a study of cytomegalovirus exposure and HLA in healthy donors. The protocol was immunoSEQ multiplex PCR, while the TCRdb copy is restricted to in-frame clones and leaves out a portion. The profile shows approximately 140,000 clones, roughly 86% of them singletons. Specimen: PBMCs. Receptors originate from a man between 18 and 29 years old in good health and CMV-seropositive. CDR3s include the opening cysteine and the closing phenylalanine or tryptophan. A D gene is named only where the DNA matches it firmly. Not every row has a clone size; where given, it reads once, few, many or a size class.

clone size	V gene	D gene	J gene	CDR3 DNA	CDR3 protein
-	TRBV5-8	-	TRBJ1-2	TGTGCCAGCAGCACAATGACAGCGAACTATGGCTACACCTTC	CASSTMTANYGYTF
once	TRBV7-9	TRBD1	TRBJ2-7	TGTGCCAGCAGCCACAGGGACAGGGGGAGAGAGCAGTACTTC	CASSHRDRGREQYF
-	TRBV6-1	-	TRBJ2-7	TGTGCCAGCAGTAAAACAGGACCGGCCCGAAGGCAGTACTTC	CASSKTGPARRQYF
-	TRBV11-2	-	TRBJ2-7	TGTGCCAGCAGCTTAGGGGGGGGCGACTACGAGCAGTACTTC	CASSLGGGDYEQYF
-	TRBV5-6	TRBD1	TRBJ1-6	TGTGCCAGCAGCCCGTTCCCCCGTGCGGACAGGCCCTCTAATTCACCCCTCCACTTT	CASSPFPRADRPSNSPLHF
-	TRBV9	TRBD1	TRBJ2-2	TGTGCCAGCAGTCGTGGGACAGCCCTAGAGCTGTTTTTT	CASSRGTALELFF
-	TRBV4-1	-	TRBJ1-3	TGCGCCAGCAGCCAAGTTCCCCTTATACAGGGATCAGGAAACACCATATATTTT	CASSQVPLIQGSGNTIYF
once	TRBV11-1	-	TRBJ2-3	TGTGCCAGCAGCTTAGCGCGTCAGCGACTTCACACAGATACGCAGTATTTT	CASSLARQRLHTDTQYF
once	TRBV2	TRBD1	TRBJ1-2	TGTGCCAGCAGTAATACCCGACAGGGGGCCTATGGCTACACCTTC	CASSNTRQGAYGYTF
-	TRBV10-2	-	TRBJ2-7	TGCGCCAGCAGTGCCGGGGTTGTATACGAGCAGTACTTC	CASSAGVVYEQYF
once	TRBV5-6	-	TRBJ2-1	TGTGCCAGCAGCTTGGTGTCTTTCGAGGATGAGCAGTTCTTC	CASSLVSFEDEQFF
-	TRBV7-2	-	TRBJ1-1	TGTGCCAGCAGCTCTCAGGGTTCGAGCACTGAAGCTTTCTTT	CASSSQGSSTEAFF
-	TRBV27	-	TRBJ1-5	TGTGCCAGCAGTTCCCAGGGTATTCAGCCCCAGCATTTT	CASSSQGIQPQHF
-	TRBV5-4	TRBD2	TRBJ2-1	TGTGCCAGCAGCTATGGGACTAGCGGTTACAATGAGCAGTTCTTC	CASSYGTSGYNEQFF
-	TRBV11-2	-	TRBJ2-3	TGTGCCAGCAGCCTGAGGGCAGATACGCAGTATTTT	CASSLRADTQYF
-	TRBV5-5	-	TRBJ2-7	TGTGCCAGCAGCTTGTCAGGTGCATTCGAGCAGTACTTC	CASSLSGAFEQYF
-	TRBV4-1	TRBD2	TRBJ2-1	TGCGCCAGCAGCCAATGGGGACTAGCGGGATCCTACAATGAGCAGTTCTTC	CASSQWGLAGSYNEQFF
-	TRBV2	-	TRBJ1-4	TGTGCCAGCAGTGAAGCCCGACACAGGAATAAACTGTTTTTT	CASSEARHRNKLFF